The rows below give T cell receptor beta chains drawn from one sample of a study of T cells in narcolepsy. Here immunoSEQ multiplex PCR was the method, and the copy in TCRdb shows in-frame clones only, minus some. The repertoire holds under 25,000 clones, with 80% to 90% as singletons. Sequencing input: CD45RA- memory CD4+ T cells from PBMCs. The source of these receptors is a human donor with narcolepsy. CDR3s include the opening cysteine and the closing phenylalanine or tryptophan. D genes are given only for firm matches.

d_gene	v_gene	CDR3aa
.	TRBV5-1	CASRVAGTPNYGYTF
.	TRBV6-6	CASKRGDQPQHF
.	TRBV28	CASSLSEYGYTF
TRBD1	TRBV6-5	CASGTGSYEQYF
.	TRBV6-1	CASSELTRQPQHF
TRBD1	TRBV10-3	CATGTGDNTIYF
.	TRBV6-5	CAAGAGIGELFF
.	TRBV11-2	CASSLSGKQFNQPQHF
TRBD2	TRBV4-3	CASSQDPLYLAGVGYRGAVF
.	TRBV5-4	CASSLDRNTQYF